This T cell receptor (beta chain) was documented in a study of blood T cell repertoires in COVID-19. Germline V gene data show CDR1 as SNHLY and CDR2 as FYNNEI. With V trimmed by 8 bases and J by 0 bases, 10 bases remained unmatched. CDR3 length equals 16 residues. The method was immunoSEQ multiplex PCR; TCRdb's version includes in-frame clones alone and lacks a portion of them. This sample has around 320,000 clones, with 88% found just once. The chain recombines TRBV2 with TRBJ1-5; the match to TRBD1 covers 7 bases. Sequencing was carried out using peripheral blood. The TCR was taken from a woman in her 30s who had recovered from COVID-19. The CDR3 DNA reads TGTGCCAGCGATACCGGGACAGACAATAGCAATCAGCCCCAGCATTTT. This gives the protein CASDTGTDNSNQPQHF. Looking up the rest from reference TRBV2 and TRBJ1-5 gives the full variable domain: EPEVTQTPSHQVTQMGQEVILRCVPISNHLYFYWYRQILGQKVEFLVSFYNNEISEKSEIFDDQFSVERPDGSNFTLKIRSTKLEDSAMYFCASDTGTDNSNQPQHFGDGTRLSIL.